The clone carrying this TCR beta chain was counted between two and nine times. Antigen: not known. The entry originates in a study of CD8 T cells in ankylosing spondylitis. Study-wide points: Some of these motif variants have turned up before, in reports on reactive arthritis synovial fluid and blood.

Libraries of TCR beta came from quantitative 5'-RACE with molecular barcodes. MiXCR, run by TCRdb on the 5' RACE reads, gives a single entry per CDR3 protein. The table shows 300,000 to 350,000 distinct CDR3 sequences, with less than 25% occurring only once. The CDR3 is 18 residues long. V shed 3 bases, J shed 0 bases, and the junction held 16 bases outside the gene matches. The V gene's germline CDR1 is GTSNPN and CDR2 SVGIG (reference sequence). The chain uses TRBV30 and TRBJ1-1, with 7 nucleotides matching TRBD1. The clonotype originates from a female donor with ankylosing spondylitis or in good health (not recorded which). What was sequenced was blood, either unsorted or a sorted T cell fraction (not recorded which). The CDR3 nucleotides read TGTGCCTGGAGGAGGGGGCCACTACATGTTAAAATGAACACTGAAGCTTTCTTT. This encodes CAWRRGPLHVKMNTEAFF.